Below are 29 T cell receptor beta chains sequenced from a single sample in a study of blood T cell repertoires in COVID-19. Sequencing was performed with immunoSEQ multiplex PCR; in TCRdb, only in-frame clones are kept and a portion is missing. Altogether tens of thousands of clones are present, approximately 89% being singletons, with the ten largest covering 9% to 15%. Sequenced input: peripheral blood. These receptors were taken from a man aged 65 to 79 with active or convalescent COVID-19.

For the CDR3, the DNA is TGTGCCACCAGCAGAGATAGTGAGGCGGATACGCAGTATTTT. Its protein is CATSRDSEADTQYF. V gene TRBV15 combines with J gene TRBJ2-3; D gene unclear. Germline CDR1 is LNHNV and CDR2 is YYDKDF (reference sequence). Between the trimmed V and J ends, which lost 0 bases and 6 bases, there was a span of 10 bases. CDR3 length equals 14 residues. Looking up the rest from reference TRBV15 and TRBJ2-3 gives the full variable domain: DAMVIQNPRYQVTQFGKPVTLSCSQTLNHNVMYWYQQKSSQAPKLLFHYYDKDFNNEADTPDNFQSRRPNTSFCFLDIRSPGLGDTAMYLCATSRDSEADTQYFGPGTRLTVL.

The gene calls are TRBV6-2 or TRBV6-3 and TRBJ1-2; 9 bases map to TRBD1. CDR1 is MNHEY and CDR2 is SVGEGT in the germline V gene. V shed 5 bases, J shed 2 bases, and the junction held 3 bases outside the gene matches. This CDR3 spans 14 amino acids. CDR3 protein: CASSLQGANYGYTF. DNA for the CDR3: TGTGCCAGCAGTCTACAGGGGGCGAACTATGGCTACACCTTC.

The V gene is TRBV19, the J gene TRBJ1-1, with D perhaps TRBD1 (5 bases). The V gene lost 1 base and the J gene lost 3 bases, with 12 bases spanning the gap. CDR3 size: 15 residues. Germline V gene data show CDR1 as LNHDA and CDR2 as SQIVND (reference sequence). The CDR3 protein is CASSIGTDSHTEAFF. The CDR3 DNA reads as TGTGCCAGTAGTATAGGCACCGACAGTCACACTGAAGCTTTCTTT.

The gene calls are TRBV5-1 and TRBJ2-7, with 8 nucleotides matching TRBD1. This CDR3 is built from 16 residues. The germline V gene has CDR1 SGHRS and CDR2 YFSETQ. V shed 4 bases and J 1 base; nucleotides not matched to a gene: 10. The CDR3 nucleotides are TGCGCCAGCAGCCCAACCCCGGGACAGGTGTCCTACGAGCAGTACTTC. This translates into CASSPTPGQVSYEQYF.

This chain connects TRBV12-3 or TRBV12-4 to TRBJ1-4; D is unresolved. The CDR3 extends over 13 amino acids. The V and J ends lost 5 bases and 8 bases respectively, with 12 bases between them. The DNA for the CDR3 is TGTGCCAGCAGTGCCGGGAGAGGGGAAAAACTGTTTTTT. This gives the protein CASSAGRGEKLFF.

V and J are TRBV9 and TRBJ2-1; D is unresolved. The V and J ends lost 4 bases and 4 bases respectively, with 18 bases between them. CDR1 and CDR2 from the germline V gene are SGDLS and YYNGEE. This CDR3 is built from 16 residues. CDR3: CASSSPTNEAYNEQFF. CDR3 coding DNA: TGTGCCAGCAGCTCTCCGACCAACGAGGCTTACAATGAGCAGTTCTTC.

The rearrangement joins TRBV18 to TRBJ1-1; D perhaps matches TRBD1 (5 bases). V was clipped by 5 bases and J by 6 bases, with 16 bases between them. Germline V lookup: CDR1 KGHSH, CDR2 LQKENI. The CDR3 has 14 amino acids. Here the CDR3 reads CASSATAPMAEAFF. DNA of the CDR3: TGTGCCAGCTCAGCGACAGCTCCGATGGCTGAAGCTTTCTTT.

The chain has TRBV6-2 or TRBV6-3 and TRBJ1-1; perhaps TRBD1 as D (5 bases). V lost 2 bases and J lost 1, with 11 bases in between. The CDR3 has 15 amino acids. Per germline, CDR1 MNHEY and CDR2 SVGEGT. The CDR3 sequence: CASSYNWGGNTEAFF. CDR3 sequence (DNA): TGTGCCAGCAGTTACAATTGGGGCGGGAACACTGAAGCTTTCTTT.

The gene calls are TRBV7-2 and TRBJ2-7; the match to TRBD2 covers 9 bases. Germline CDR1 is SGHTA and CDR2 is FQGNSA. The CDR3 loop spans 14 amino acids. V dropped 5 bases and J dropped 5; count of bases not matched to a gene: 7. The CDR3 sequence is CASSPLAGFHEQYF. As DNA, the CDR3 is TGTGCCAGCAGCCCTCTAGCGGGGTTTCACGAGCAGTACTTC.

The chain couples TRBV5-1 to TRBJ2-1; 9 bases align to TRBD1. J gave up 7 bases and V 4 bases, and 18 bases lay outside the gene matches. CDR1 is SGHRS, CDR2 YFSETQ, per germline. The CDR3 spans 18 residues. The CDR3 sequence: CASSRTLQGASAANEQFF. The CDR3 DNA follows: TGCGCCAGCAGCAGAACTCTACAGGGGGCTAGCGCGGCAAATGAGCAGTTCTTC.

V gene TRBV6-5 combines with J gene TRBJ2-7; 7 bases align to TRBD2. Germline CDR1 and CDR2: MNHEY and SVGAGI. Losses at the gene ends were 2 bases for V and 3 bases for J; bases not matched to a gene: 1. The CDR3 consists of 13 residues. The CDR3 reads CASSYRGVYEQYF. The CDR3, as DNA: TGTGCCAGCAGTTACCGGGGGGTCTACGAGCAGTACTTC.

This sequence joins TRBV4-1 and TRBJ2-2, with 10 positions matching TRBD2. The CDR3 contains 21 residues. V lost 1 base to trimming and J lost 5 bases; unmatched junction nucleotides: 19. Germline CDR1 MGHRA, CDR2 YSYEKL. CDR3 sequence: CASSQVRASGGPSEYTGELFF. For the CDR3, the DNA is TGCGCCAGCAGCCAAGTGCGAGCTAGCGGGGGACCCTCTGAGTATACCGGGGAGCTGTTTTTT.

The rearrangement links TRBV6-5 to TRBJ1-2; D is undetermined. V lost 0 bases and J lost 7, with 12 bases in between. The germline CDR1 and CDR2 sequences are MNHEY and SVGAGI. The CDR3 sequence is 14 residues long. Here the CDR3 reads CASSYSGLLGGYTF. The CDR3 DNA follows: TGTGCCAGCAGTTACTCAGGTCTTCTAGGTGGCTACACCTTC.

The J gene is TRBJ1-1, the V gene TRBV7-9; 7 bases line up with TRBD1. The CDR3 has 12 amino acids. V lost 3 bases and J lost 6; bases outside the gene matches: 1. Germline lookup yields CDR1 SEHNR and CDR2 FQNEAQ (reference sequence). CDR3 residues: CASSFGTAEAFF. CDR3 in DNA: TGTGCCAGCAGCTTCGGGACAGCTGAAGCTTTCTTT.

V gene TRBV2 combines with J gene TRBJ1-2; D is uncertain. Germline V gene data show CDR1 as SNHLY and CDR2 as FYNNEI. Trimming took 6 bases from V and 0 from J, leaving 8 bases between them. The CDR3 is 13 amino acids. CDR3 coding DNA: TGTGCCAGCAGCACAGTCACTAACTATGGCTACACCTTC. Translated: CASSTVTNYGYTF.

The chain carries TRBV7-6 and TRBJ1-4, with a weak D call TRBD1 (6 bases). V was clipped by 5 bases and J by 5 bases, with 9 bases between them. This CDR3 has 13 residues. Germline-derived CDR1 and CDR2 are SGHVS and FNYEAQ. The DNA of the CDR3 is TGTGCCAGCAGCCTGGACAGAAATGAAAAACTGTTTTTT. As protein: CASSLDRNEKLFF. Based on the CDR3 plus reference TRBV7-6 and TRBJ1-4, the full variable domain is GAGVSQSPRYKVTKRGQDVALRCDPISGHVSLYWYRQALGQGPEFLTYFNYEAQQDKSGLPNDRFSAERPEGSISTLTIQRTEQRDSAMYRCASSLDRNEKLFFGSGTQLSVL.

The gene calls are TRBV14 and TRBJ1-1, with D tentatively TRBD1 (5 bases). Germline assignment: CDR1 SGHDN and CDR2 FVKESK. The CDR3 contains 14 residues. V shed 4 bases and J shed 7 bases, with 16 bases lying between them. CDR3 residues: CASSLPSRQFEAFF. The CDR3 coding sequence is TGTGCCAGCAGCCTACCCTCTAGACAGTTTGAAGCTTTCTTT.

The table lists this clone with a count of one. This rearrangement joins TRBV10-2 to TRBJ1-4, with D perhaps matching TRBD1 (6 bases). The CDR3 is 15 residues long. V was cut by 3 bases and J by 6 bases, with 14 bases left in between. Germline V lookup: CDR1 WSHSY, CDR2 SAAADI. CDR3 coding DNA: TGCGCCAGCAGTGAAAGGGGGGGTTATGATGAAAAACTGTTTTTT. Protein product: CASSERGGYDEKLFF.

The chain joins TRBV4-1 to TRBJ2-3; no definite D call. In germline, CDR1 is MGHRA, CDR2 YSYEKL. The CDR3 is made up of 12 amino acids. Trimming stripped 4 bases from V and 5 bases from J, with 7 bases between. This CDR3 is CASSPPGDTQYF. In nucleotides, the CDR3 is TGCGCCAGCAGCCCCCCAGGAGATACGCAGTATTTT.

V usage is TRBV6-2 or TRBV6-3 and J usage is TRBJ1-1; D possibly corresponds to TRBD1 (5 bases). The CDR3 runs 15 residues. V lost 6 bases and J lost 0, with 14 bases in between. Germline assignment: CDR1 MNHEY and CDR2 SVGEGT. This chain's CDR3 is CASSPLTVMNTEAFF. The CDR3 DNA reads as TGTGCCAGCAGCCCTTTGACAGTTATGAACACTGAAGCTTTCTTT.

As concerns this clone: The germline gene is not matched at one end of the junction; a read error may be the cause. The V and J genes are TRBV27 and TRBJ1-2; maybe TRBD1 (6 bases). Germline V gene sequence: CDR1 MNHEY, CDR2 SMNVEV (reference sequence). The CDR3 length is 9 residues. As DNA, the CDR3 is TGTGCCAACTGGACAGCTCCCGCCTTC. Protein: CANWTAPAF.

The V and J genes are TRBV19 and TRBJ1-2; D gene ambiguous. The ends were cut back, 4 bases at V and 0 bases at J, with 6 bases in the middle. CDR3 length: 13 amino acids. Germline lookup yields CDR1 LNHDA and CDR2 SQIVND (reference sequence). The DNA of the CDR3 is TGTGCCAGTAGTAAGACTTCTAACTATGGCTACACCTTC. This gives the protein CASSKTSNYGYTF.

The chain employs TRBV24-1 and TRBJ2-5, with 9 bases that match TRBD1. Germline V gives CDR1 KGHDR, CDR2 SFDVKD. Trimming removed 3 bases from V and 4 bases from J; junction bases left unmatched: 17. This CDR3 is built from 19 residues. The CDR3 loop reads CATSDANRITGTGLETQYF. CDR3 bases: TGTGCCACCAGTGATGCTAACAGAATCACCGGGACAGGGTTAGAGACCCAGTACTTC.

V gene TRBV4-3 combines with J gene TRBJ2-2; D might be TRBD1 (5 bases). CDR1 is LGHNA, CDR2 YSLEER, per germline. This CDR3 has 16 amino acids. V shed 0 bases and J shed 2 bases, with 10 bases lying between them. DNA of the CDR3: TGCGCCAGCAGCCAAGATTTAGGACACAACACCGGGGAGCTGTTTTTT. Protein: CASSQDLGHNTGELFF.

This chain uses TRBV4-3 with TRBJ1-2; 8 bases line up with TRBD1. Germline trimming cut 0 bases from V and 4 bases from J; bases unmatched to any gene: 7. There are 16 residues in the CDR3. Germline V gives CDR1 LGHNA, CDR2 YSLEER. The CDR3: CASSQDQAGGFYGYTF. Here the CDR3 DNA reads TGCGCCAGCAGCCAAGATCAGGCAGGGGGCTTCTATGGCTACACCTTC.

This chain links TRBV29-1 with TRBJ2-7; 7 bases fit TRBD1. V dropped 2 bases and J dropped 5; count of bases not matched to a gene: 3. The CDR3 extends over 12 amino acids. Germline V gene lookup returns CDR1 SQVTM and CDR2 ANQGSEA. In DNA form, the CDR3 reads TGCAGCGTTGAATGGCAGGGGGACGAGCAGTACTTC. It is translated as CSVEWQGDEQYF.

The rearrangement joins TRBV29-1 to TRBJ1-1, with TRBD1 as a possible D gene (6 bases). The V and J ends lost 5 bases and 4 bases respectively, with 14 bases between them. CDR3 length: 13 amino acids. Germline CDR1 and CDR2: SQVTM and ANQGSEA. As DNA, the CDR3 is TGCAGCGTTCGCAACAGGGCTCCCACTGAAGCTTTCTTT. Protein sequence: CSVRNRAPTEAFF.

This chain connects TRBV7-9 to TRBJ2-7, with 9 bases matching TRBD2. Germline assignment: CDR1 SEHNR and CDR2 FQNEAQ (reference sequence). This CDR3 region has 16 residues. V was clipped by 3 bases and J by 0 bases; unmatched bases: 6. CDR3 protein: CASSFSGGIGSYEQYF. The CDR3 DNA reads TGTGCCAGCAGCTTTAGCGGGGGAATCGGCTCCTACGAGCAGTACTTC.

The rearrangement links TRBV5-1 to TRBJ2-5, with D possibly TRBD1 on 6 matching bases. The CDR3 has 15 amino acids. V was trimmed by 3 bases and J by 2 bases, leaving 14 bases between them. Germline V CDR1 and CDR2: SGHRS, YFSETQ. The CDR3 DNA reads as TGCGCCAGCAGCTGGGTCAGGGGCGATCAAGAGACCCAGTACTTC. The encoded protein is CASSWVRGDQETQYF.